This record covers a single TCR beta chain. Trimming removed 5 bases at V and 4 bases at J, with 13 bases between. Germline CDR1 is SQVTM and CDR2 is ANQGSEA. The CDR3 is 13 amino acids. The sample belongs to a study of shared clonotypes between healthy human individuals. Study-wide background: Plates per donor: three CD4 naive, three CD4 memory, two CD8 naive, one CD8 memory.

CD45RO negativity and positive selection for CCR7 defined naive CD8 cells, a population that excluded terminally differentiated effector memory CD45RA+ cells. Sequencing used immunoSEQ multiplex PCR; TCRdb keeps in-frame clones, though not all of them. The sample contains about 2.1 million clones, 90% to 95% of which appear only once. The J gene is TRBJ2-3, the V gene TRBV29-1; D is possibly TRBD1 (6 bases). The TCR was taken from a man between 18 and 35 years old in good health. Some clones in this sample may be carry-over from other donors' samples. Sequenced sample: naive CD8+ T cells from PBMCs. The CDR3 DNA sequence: TGCAGCGTTTTACAGGGAAGCCCAGATACGCAGTATTTT. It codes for CSVLQGSPDTQYF.